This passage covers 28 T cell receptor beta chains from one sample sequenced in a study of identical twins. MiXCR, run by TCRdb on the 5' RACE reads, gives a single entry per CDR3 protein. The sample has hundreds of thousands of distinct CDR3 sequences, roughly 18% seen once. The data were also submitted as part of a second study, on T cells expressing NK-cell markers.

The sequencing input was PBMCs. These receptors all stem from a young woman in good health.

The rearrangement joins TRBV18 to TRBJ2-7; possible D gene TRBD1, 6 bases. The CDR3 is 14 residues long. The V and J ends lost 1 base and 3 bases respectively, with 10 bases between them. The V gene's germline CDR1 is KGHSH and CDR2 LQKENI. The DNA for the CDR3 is TGTGCCAGCTCACCACGCAGGGGCATCTACGAGCAGTACTTC. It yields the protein CASSPRRGIYEQYF.

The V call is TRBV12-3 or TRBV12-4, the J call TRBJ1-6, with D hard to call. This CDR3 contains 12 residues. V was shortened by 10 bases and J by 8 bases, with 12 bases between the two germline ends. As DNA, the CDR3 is TGTGCCACTAAGACGGATTATTCACCCCTCCACTTT. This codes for CATKTDYSPLHF.

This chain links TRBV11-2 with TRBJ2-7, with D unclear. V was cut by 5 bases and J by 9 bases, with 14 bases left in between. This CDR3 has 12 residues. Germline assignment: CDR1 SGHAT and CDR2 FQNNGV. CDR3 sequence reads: CASSNRVYRQYF. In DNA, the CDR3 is TGTGCCAGCAGCAACCGGGTGTATCGGCAGTACTTC.

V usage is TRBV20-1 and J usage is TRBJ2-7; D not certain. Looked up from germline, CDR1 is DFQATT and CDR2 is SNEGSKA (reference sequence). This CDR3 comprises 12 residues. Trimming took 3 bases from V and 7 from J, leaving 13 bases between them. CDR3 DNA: TGCAGTGCTAGTGAACGCGCCGGTGAGCAGTACTTC. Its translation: CSASERAGEQYF.

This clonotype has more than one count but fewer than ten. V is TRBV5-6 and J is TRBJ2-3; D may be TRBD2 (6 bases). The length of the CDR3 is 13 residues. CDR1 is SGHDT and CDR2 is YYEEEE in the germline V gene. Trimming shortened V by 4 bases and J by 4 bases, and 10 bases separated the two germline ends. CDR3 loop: CASSPTSSDTQYF. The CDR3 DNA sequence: TGTGCCAGCAGCCCGACTAGTTCAGATACGCAGTATTTT.

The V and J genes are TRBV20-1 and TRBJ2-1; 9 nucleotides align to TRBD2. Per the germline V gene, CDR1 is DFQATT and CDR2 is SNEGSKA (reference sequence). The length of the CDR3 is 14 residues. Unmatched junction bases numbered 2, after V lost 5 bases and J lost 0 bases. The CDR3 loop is CSALSGSSYNEQFF. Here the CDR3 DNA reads TGCAGTGCTCTTAGCGGGAGCTCCTACAATGAGCAGTTCTTC.

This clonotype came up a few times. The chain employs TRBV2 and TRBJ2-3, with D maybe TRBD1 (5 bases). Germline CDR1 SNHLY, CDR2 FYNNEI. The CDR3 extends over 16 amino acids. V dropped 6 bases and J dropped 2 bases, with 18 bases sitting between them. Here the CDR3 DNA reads TGTGCCAGCAGAGACGTCATTGCGGACATCACAGATACGCAGTATTTT. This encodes CASRDVIADITDTQYF.

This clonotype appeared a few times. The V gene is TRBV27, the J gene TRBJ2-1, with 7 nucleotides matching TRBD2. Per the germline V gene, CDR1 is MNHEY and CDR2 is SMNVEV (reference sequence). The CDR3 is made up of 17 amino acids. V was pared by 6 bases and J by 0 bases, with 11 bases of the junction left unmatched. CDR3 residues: CASRPPIGGSSYNEQFF. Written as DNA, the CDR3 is TGTGCCAGCAGACCTCCTATAGGCGGGAGCTCCTACAATGAGCAGTTCTTC.

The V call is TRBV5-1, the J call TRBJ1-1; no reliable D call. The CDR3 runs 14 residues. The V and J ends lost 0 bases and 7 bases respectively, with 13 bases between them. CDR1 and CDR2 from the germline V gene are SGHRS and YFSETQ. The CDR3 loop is CASSLDSPRGEAFF. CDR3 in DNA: TGCGCCAGCAGCTTGGACAGCCCACGGGGTGAAGCTTTCTTT.

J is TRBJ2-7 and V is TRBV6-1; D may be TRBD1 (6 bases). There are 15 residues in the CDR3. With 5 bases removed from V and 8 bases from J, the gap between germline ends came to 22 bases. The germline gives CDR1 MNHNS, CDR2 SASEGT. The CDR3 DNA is TGTGCCAGCAGTAAAACGCGACAGGAGGAGACCCAGCAGTACTTC. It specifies CASSKTRQEETQQYF.

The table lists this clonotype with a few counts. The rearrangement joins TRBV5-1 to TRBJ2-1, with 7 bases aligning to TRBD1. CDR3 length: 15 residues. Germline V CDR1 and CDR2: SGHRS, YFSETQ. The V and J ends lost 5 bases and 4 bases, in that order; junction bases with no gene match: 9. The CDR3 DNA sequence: TGCGCCAGCAGACCTGGACAGGAGCCTTACAATGAGCAGTTCTTC. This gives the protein CASRPGQEPYNEQFF. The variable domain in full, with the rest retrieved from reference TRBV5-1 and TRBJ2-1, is KAGVTQTPRYLIKTRGQQVTLSCSPISGHRSVSWYQQTPGQGLQFLFEYFSETQRNKGNFPGRFSGRQFSNSRSEMNVSTLELGDSALYLCASRPGQEPYNEQFFGPGTRLTVL.

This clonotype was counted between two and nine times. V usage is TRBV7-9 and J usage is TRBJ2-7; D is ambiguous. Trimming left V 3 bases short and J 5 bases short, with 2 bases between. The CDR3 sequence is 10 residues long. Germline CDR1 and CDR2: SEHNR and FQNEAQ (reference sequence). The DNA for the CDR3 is TGTGCCAGCAGCTTCGACGAGCAGTACTTC. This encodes CASSFDEQYF.

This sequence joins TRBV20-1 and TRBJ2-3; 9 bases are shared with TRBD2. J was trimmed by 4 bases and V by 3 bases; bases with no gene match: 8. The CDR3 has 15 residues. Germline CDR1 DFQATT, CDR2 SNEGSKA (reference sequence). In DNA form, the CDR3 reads TGCAGTGCTAGCAACCAGCGGGGGGCTTCAGATACGCAGTATTTT. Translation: CSASNQRGASDTQYF.

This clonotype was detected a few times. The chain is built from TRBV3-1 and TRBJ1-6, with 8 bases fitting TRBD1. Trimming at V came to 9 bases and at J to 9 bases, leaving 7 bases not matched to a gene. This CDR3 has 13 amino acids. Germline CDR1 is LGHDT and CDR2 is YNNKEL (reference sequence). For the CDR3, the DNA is TGTGCCAGTACAGGGGGACAAGCTTCACCCCTCCACTTT. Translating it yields CASTGGQASPLHF.

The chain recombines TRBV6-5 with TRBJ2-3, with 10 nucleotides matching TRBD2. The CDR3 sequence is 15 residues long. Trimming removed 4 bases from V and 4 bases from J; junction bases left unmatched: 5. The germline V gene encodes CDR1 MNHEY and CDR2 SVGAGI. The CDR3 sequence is CASSLSGGASDTQYF. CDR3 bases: TGTGCCAGCAGTTTGAGCGGGGGGGCCTCAGATACGCAGTATTTT.

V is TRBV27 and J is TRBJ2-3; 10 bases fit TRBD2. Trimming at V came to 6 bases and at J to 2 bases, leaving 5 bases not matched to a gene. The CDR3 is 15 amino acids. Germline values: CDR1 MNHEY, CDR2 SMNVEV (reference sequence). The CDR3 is CASSQTSGDTDTQYF. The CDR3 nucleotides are TGTGCCAGCAGCCAAACTAGCGGGGACACAGATACGCAGTATTTT.

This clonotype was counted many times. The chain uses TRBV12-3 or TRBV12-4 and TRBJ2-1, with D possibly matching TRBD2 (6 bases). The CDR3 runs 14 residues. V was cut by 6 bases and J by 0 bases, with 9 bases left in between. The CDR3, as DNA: TGTGCCAGCAGCTTCGGGAGCTCCTACAATGAGCAGTTCTTC. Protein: CASSFGSSYNEQFF.

The CDR3 region is CASSLAGADYEQYF. The CDR3 DNA follows: TGTGCCAGCAGCTTAGCGGGAGCGGATTACGAGCAGTACTTC. The chain is built from TRBV7-2 and TRBJ2-7; D may be TRBD2 (5 bases). Per germline, CDR1 SGHTA and CDR2 FQGNSA. Trimming pared 0 bases from V and 4 bases from J, leaving 10 bases between. The CDR3 is 14 amino acids.

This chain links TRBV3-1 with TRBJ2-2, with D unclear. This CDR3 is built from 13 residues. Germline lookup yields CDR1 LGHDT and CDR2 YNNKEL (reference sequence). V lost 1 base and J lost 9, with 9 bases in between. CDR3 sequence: CASSQAARRELFF. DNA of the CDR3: TGTGCCAGCAGCCAAGCCGCACGAAGGGAGCTGTTTTTT.

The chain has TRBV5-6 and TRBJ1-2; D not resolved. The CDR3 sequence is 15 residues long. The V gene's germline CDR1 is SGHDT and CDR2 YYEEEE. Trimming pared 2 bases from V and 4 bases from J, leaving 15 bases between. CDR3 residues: CASSFDTTPTYGYTF. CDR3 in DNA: TGTGCCAGCAGCTTTGACACCACGCCTACCTATGGCTACACCTTC. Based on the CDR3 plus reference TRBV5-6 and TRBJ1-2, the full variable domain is DAGVTQSPTHLIKTRGQQVTLRCSPKSGHDTVSWYQQALGQGPQFIFQYYEEEERQRGNFPDRFSGHQFPNYSSELNVNALLLGDSALYLCASSFDTTPTYGYTFGSGTRLTVV.

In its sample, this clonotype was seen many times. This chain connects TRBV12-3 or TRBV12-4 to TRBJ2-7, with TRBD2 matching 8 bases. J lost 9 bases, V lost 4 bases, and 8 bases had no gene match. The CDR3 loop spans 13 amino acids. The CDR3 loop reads CASSYSGIGGQYF. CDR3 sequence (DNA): TGTGCCAGCAGTTATAGCGGGATCGGTGGGCAGTACTTC.

The CDR3 nucleotides are TGCGCCAGCAAAGAAGGGATTAACACTGAAGCTTTCTTT. Residues: CASKEGINTEAFF. This sequence joins TRBV5-1 and TRBJ1-1; no reliable D call. The CDR3 spans 13 residues. Germline CDR1 and CDR2: SGHRS and YFSETQ. Trimming cost V 6 bases and J 2 bases, with 11 bases left between them.

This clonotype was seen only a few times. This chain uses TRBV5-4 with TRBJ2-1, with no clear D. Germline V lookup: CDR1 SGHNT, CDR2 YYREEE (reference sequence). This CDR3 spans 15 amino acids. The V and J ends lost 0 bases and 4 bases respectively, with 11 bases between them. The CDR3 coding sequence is TGTGCCAGCAGCTTGGTGGCACCGCGATACAATGAGCAGTTCTTC. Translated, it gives CASSLVAPRYNEQFF.

CDR3 DNA sequence: TGTGCCAGCAGCTTTTTAGGGTCGGGAGCAGTGTCGGATACGCAGTATTTT. It yields the protein CASSFLGSGAVSDTQYF. This chain joins TRBV5-6 and TRBJ2-3; maybe TRBD2 (6 bases). V shed 2 bases and J shed 6 bases, with 22 bases lying between them. CDR1 is SGHDT and CDR2 is YYEEEE in the germline V gene. The CDR3 is made up of 17 amino acids. Complete variable domain (other parts from reference TRBV5-6 and TRBJ2-3): DAGVTQSPTHLIKTRGQQVTLRCSPKSGHDTVSWYQQALGQGPQFIFQYYEEEERQRGNFPDRFSGHQFPNYSSELNVNALLLGDSALYLCASSFLGSGAVSDTQYFGPGTRLTVL.

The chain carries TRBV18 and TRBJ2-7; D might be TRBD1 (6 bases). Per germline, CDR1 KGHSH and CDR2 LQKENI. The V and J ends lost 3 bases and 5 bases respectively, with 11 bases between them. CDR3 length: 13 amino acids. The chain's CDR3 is CASSPVQGNEQYF. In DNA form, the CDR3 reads TGTGCCAGCTCACCCGTACAGGGTAACGAGCAGTACTTC.

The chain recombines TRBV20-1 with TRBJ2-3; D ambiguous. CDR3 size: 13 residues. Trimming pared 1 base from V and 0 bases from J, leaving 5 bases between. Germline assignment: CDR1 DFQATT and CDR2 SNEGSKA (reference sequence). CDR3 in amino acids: CSARVISTDTQYF. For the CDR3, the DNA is TGCAGTGCTAGAGTTATAAGCACAGATACGCAGTATTTT.

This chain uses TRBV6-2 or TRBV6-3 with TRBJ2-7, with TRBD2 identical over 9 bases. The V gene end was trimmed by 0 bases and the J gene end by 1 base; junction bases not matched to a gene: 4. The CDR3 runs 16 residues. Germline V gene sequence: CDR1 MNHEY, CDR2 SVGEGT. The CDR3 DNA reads TGTGCCAGCAGTTACTCGAGAGCGGGGGGATCCTACGAGCAGTACTTC. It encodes CASSYSRAGGSYEQYF.

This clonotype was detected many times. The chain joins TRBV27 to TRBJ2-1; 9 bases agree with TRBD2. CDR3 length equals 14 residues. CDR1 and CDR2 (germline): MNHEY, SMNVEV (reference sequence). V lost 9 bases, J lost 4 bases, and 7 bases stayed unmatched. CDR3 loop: CASTIAGVYNEQFF. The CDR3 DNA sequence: TGTGCCAGTACGATAGCGGGAGTATACAATGAGCAGTTCTTC.